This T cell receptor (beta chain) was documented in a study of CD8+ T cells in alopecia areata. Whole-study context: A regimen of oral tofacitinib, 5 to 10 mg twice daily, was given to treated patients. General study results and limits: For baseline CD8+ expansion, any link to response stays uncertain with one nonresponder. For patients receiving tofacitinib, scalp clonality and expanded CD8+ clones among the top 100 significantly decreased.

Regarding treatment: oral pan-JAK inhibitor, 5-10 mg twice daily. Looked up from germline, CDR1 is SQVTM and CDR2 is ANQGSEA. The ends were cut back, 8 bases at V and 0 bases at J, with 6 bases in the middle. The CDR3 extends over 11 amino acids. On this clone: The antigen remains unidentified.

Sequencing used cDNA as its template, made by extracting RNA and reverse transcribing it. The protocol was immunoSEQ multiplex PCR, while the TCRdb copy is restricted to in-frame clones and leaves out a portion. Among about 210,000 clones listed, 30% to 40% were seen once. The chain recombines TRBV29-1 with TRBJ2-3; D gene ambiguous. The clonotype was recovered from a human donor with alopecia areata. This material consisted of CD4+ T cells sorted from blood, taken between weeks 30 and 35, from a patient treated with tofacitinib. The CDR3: CSCLSTDTQYF. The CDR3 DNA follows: TGCAGCTGTCTGAGCACAGATACGCAGTATTTT.